The rows below give T cell receptor beta chains drawn from one sample of a study of patients and donors after allogeneic stem cell transplantation. TCRdb re-analysed the RT-PCR reads in MiXCR, keeping a single row per CDR3 protein. The sample holds approximately 170,000 distinct CDR3 sequences, 20% to 25% seen once. Sequencing input: blood, either unsorted or a sorted T cell fraction (not recorded which). These receptors were obtained from a human donor who was either an allogeneic HSCT recipient or a stem cell or donor lymphocyte infusion donor (not recorded which). It is not recorded whose cells these are; they may come from a transplant donor. Each CDR3 is given with its conserved first and last residue. D genes are given only for firm matches. Expanded clones get a size class; other rows say once, few or many, or leave the size out.

v_gene	abundance	j_gene	d_gene	CDR3aa	CDR3nt
TRBV5-1	few	TRBJ2-3	TRBD2	CASSFSGGGPGDTQYF	TGCGCCAGCAGCTTTTCCGGCGGGGGGCCGGGAGATACGCAGTATTTT
TRBV12-3/TRBV12-4	.	TRBJ2-7	.	CASSAPDHRSSYEQYF	TGTGCCAGCAGTGCCCCGGACCACCGAAGCTCCTACGAGCAGTACTTC
TRBV7-8	.	TRBJ2-2	TRBD2	CASSLVGNDTSGSNTGELFF	TGTGCCAGCAGCTTAGTAGGCAACGATACTAGCGGGAGTAACACCGGGGAGCTGTTTTTT
TRBV29-1	.	TRBJ2-7	TRBD1	CSVLRQGSYEQYF	TGCAGCGTCCTTCGACAGGGGTCCTACGAGCAGTACTTC
TRBV3-1	few	TRBJ1-1	.	CASSQDLMNTEAFF	TGTGCCAGCAGCCAAGATCTTATGAACACTGAAGCTTTCTTT
TRBV18	few	TRBJ2-7	.	CASSRWVRAYEQYF	TGTGCCAGCTCACGGTGGGTCCGTGCCTACGAGCAGTACTTC
TRBV29-1	few	TRBJ2-7	TRBD1	CSATGTDSYEQYF	TGCAGCGCGACCGGGACAGACTCCTACGAGCAGTACTTC
TRBV12-3/TRBV12-4	.	TRBJ2-7	.	CASSPERYEQYF	TGTGCCAGCAGCCCAGAGAGGTACGAGCAGTACTTC
TRBV4-2	few	TRBJ1-2	TRBD1	CASSQAFIRTGEKGSYGYTF	TGTGCCAGCAGCCAAGCCTTCATCCGGACAGGGGAAAAGGGTAGCTATGGCTACACCTTC
TRBV5-5	few	TRBJ1-6	.	CASSFSGGFGSPLHF	TGTGCCAGCAGCTTTTCTGGGGGCTTTGGTTCACCCCTCCACTTT
TRBV7-2	.	TRBJ2-1	TRBD2	CASSSPSGLTYNEQFF	TGTGCCAGCAGCTCCCCTAGCGGGTTAACCTACAATGAGCAGTTCTTC